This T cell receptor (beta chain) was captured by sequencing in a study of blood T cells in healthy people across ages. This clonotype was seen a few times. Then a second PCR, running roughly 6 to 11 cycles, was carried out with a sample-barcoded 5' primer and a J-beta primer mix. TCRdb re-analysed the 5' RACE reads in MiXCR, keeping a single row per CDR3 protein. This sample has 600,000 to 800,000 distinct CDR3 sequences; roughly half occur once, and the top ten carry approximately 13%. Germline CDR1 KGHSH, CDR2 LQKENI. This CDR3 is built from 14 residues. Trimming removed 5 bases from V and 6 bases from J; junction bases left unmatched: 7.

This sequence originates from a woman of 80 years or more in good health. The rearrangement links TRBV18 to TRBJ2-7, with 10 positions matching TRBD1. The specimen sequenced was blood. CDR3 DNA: TGTGCCAGCTCATCGACGGGACAGGGGCGCGAGCAGTACTTC. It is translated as CASSSTGQGREQYF.